A selection of T cell receptor beta chains follows, all from one sample in a study of tumor-infiltrating T cells and Merkel cell polyomavirus. The method was immunoSEQ multiplex PCR; TCRdb's version includes in-frame clones alone and lacks a portion of them. The sample includes 2,800 or so clones, 84% of them seen just once. Sample: tumor tissue. The receptors were sampled from a man aged 50-59 years with Merkel cell carcinoma. Both conserved end residues are part of each CDR3. Fields, in order: clone size, D gene, V gene, J gene, CDR3 protein, CDR3 DNA. A D gene is named only where the DNA matches it firmly. Only part of the rows carry a size: once, few, many, or a class if the clone is expanded.

size: .; D: TRBD1; V: TRBV5-1; J: TRBJ2-5; CDR3: CASSLAGTGQGTQYF; DNA: TGCGCCAGCAGCTTGGCGGGGACAGGGCAGGGGACCCAGTACTTC
size: .; D: .; V: TRBV27; J: TRBJ1-2; CDR3: CASSLFRGVDGYTF; DNA: TGTGCCAGCAGTTTATTTCGGGGGGTGGATGGCTACACCTTC
size: .; D: TRBD1; V: TRBV4-1; J: TRBJ2-5; CDR3: CASSHARDRELVWETQYF; DNA: TGCGCCAGCAGCCACGCCCGGGACAGGGAATTAGTTTGGGAGACCCAGTACTTC
size: few; D: .; V: TRBV7-2; J: TRBJ2-1; CDR3: CASSLASGASYNEQFF; DNA: TGTGCCAGCAGCTTAGCTTCAGGGGCCTCCTACAATGAGCAGTTCTTC
size: .; D: .; V: TRBV7-2; J: TRBJ1-5; CDR3: CASSPRGGLLYSNQPQHF; DNA: TGTGCCAGCAGCCCAAGGGGCGGTTTGCTGTATAGCAATCAGCCCCAGCATTTT
size: .; D: TRBD1; V: TRBV11-2; J: TRBJ2-2; CDR3: CASSDTGDRAVFF; DNA: TGTGCCAGCAGCGATACTGGGGACAGGGCCGTGTTTTTT
size: .; D: TRBD2; V: TRBV4-1; J: TRBJ2-7; CDR3: CASSQGGEIQGPVGEQYF; DNA: TGCGCCAGCAGCCAGGGGGGGGAGATACAAGGCCCAGTGGGGGAGCAGTACTTC
size: .; D: .; V: TRBV2; J: TRBJ1-1; CDR3: CTSSPRGYNVNTVAFF; DNA: TGTACCAGCAGTCCCAGGGGCTACAACGTGAACACTGTAGCTTTCTTT
size: .; D: .; V: TRBV7-2; J: TRBJ1-3; CDR3: CASSLHGRGTGSGNTIYF; DNA: TGTGCCAGCAGCTTACATGGGCGGGGCACTGGCTCTGGAAACACCATATATTTT
size: .; D: .; V: TRBV30; J: TRBJ1-3; CDR3: CAWSVQTGNTIYF; DNA: TGTGCCTGGAGTGTACAGACTGGAAACACCATATATTTT
size: .; D: .; V: TRBV6-6; J: TRBJ2-3; CDR3: CASNSGTPSTDTQYF; DNA: TGTGCCAGCAATTCCGGGACACCGAGCACAGATACGCAGTATTTT
size: .; D: TRBD1; V: TRBV10-3; J: TRBJ1-2; CDR3: CAISLTGATNYGYTF; DNA: TGTGCCATCAGTTTGACAGGGGCTACTAACTATGGCTACACCTTC
size: .; D: .; V: TRBV10-1; J: TRBJ2-1; CDR3: CASSEVRGNEQFF; DNA: TGCGCCAGCAGTGAAGTAAGGGGCAATGAGCAGTTCTTC
size: .; D: .; V: TRBV10-3; J: TRBJ1-2; CDR3: CAISESQYNYGYTF; DNA: TGTGCCATCAGTGAGTCACAGTATAACTATGGCTACACCTTC
size: .; D: TRBD1; V: TRBV6-1; J: TRBJ2-5; CDR3: CASSSWDSQETQYF; DNA: TGTGCCAGCAGCAGTTGGGACAGTCAAGAGACCCAGTACTTC
size: .; D: TRBD2; V: TRBV7-4; J: TRBJ2-1; CDR3: CASRSNSGGADWNEQFF; DNA: TGTGCCAGCCGCTCGAATAGCGGGGGGGCCGACTGGAATGAGCAGTTCTTC
size: .; D: .; V: TRBV18; J: TRBJ1-5; CDR3: CASSPHRDQPQHF; DNA: TGTGCCAGCTCACCACACAGGGATCAGCCCCAGCATTTT
size: .; D: .; V: TRBV7-9; J: TRBJ2-3; CDR3: CASSLGRDGGGTDTQYF; DNA: TGTGCCAGCAGCTTAGGGAGGGATGGGGGTGGCACAGATACGCAGTATTTT
size: .; D: .; V: TRBV7-2; J: TRBJ1-1; CDR3: CASSLDRGRTEAFF; DNA: TGTGCCAGCAGCTTAGACCGGGGGAGGACTGAAGCTTTCTTT
size: .; D: TRBD1; V: TRBV10-3; J: TRBJ1-1; CDR3: CAIRREWYRDRDTEAFF; DNA: TGTGCCATCAGGCGCGAATGGTACCGGGACAGGGACACTGAAGCTTTCTTT
size: .; D: TRBD2; V: TRBV5-1; J: TRBJ2-5; CDR3: CASSFRLAGGQETQYF; DNA: TGCGCCAGCAGCTTCCGACTAGCGGGGGGGCAAGAGACCCAGTACTTC
size: .; D: .; V: TRBV6-5; J: TRBJ1-1; CDR3: CASSPLGEGTEAFF; DNA: TGTGCCAGCAGTCCCCTGGGAGAGGGAACTGAAGCTTTCTTT
size: .; D: TRBD1; V: TRBV7-2; J: TRBJ1-1; CDR3: CASSWPGQGAREAFF; DNA: TGTGCCAGCAGCTGGCCGGGACAGGGGGCAAGGGAAGCTTTCTTT
size: .; D: TRBD2; V: TRBV18; J: TRBJ2-1; CDR3: CASLSGLATYNEQFF; DNA: TGTGCCAGCTTATCGGGACTAGCGACCTACAATGAGCAGTTCTTC
size: .; D: .; V: TRBV4-1; J: TRBJ2-1; CDR3: CASSRPGNEQFF; DNA: TGCGCCAGCAGCCGACCGGGGAATGAGCAGTTCTTC
size: .; D: TRBD2; V: TRBV7-8; J: TRBJ2-5; CDR3: CASSSPWIAGAGETQYF; DNA: TGTGCCAGCAGCTCCCCGTGGATTGCGGGAGCAGGAGAGACCCAGTACTTC
size: .; D: .; V: TRBV13; J: TRBJ1-2; CDR3: CASSLLEGAYGYTF; DNA: TGTGCCAGCAGCTTATTGGAGGGAGCCTATGGCTACACCTTC
size: .; D: TRBD2; V: TRBV10-3; J: TRBJ2-5; CDR3: CAISDTLADPQETQYF; DNA: TGTGCCATCAGTGATACCCTAGCGGACCCCCAAGAGACCCAGTACTTC
size: .; D: .; V: TRBV28; J: TRBJ2-7; CDR3: CASSFVGGEYEQYF; DNA: TGTGCCAGCAGTTTCGTAGGGGGAGAATACGAGCAGTACTTC
size: .; D: .; V: TRBV19; J: TRBJ1-3; CDR3: CASRTTGSSGNTIYF; DNA: TGTGCCAGTAGAACCACGGGGAGCTCTGGAAACACCATATATTTT
size: .; D: .; V: TRBV6-5; J: TRBJ2-7; CDR3: CASSYGHSSYEQYF; DNA: TGTGCCAGCAGTTACGGCCATTCCTCCTACGAGCAGTACTTC
size: .; D: .; V: TRBV29-1; J: TRBJ2-5; CDR3: CSGGGGPETQYF; DNA: TGCAGCGGTGGTGGCGGCCCCGAGACCCAGTACTTC
size: .; D: .; V: TRBV11-2; J: TRBJ2-1; CDR3: CASSPSSSYNEQFF; DNA: TGTGCCAGCAGCCCCTCCAGCTCCTACAATGAGCAGTTCTTC
size: .; D: .; V: TRBV9; J: TRBJ1-1; CDR3: CASSVEGCRTVLSTEAFF; DNA: TGTGCCAGCAGCGTAGAAGGGTGTCGGACAGTCCTGAGCACTGAAGCTTTCTTT
size: .; D: .; V: TRBV5-4; J: TRBJ2-4; CDR3: CASSLFGGGLSKNIQYF; DNA: TGTGCCAGCAGCTTGTTTGGAGGGGGCCTGTCCAAAAACATTCAGTACTTC
size: .; D: .; V: TRBV5-1; J: TRBJ1-1; CDR3: CASSTGINTEAFF; DNA: TGCGCCAGCAGTACAGGGATCAACACTGAAGCTTTCTTT
size: .; D: .; V: TRBV7-2; J: TRBJ2-1; CDR3: CASSLGAGSEQFF; DNA: TGTGCCAGCAGCTTAGGGGCGGGCAGCGAGCAGTTCTTC
size: .; D: TRBD2; V: TRBV7-2; J: TRBJ2-5; CDR3: CASSGGWRGKETQYF; DNA: TGTGCCAGCAGCGGGGGTTGGCGGGGGAAAGAGACCCAGTACTTC
size: .; D: .; V: TRBV7-2; J: TRBJ1-1; CDR3: CASSSRGNTEAFF; DNA: TGTGCCAGCAGCTCTCGGGGGAACACTGAAGCTTTCTTT
size: .; D: .; V: TRBV2; J: TRBJ1-1; CDR3: CASRLTGPLGAFF; DNA: TGTGCCAGCAGGCTTACAGGCCCCCTGGGAGCTTTCTTT
size: .; D: .; V: TRBV13; J: TRBJ2-1; CDR3: CASSLFLMGALGEQFF; DNA: TGTGCCAGCAGCTTATTTCTCATGGGGGCCCTCGGGGAGCAGTTCTTC
size: .; D: TRBD1; V: TRBV27; J: TRBJ1-2; CDR3: CASSHSRGTGGPSAGYTF; DNA: TGTGCCAGCAGTCACTCGCGCGGTACAGGGGGTCCCTCGGCTGGCTACACCTTC
size: .; D: .; V: TRBV15; J: TRBJ1-2; CDR3: CATSREGLPARYGYTF; DNA: TGTGCCACCAGCAGAGAGGGACTCCCCGCCCGCTATGGCTACACCTTC
size: few; D: .; V: TRBV6-4; J: TRBJ2-1; CDR3: CATRPGESRDEQFF; DNA: TGTGCCACGCGGCCGGGGGAATCCAGGGATGAGCAGTTCTTC
size: .; D: .; V: TRBV2; J: TRBJ1-5; CDR3: CASSGYNSNQPQHF; DNA: TGTGCCAGCAGTGGGTACAATAGCAATCAGCCCCAGCATTTT
size: .; D: TRBD2; V: TRBV6-4; J: TRBJ2-1; CDR3: CASSDSKRGGNEQFF; DNA: TGTGCCAGCAGTGACTCGAAGCGGGGGGGCAATGAGCAGTTCTTC
size: .; D: TRBD2; V: TRBV19; J: TRBJ2-1; CDR3: CASRETSGGFNEQFF; DNA: TGTGCCAGTAGGGAAACTAGCGGGGGTTTCAATGAGCAGTTCTTC
size: few; D: .; V: TRBV27; J: TRBJ2-1; CDR3: CASRGWAGDEQFF; DNA: TGTGCCAGCAGGGGGTGGGCAGGGGATGAGCAGTTCTTC
size: .; D: TRBD1; V: TRBV7-2; J: TRBJ1-2; CDR3: CASSLARDSYYGYTF; DNA: TGTGCCAGCAGCTTAGCCAGGGACAGTTACTATGGCTACACCTTC
size: .; D: .; V: TRBV4-2; J: TRBJ2-3; CDR3: CASSQDLLSDTQYF; DNA: TGTGCCAGCAGCCAAGACTTGTTGTCCGATACGCAGTATTTT